This T cell receptor (beta chain) comes out of a study of Ad26.COV2.S vaccination and SARS-CoV-2 variants. Overall study context: Intramuscular Ad26.COV2.S at 5x10^10 or 1x10^11 viral particles.

The sample's treatment: roughly 20 received Ad26.COV2.S at low or high dose, single or two shots; about 5 received placebo; per-sample allocation not given. After the first vaccine or placebo injection, samples were drawn on day 63. An adult donor aged 18-55 years was enrolled in Boston. V was pared by 5 bases and J by 4 bases, with 7 bases of the junction left unmatched. The CDR3 length is 15 residues. Germline-derived CDR1 and CDR2 are KGHSH and LQKENI. Clones were sequenced by immunoSEQ multiplex PCR, and TCRdb holds only the in-frame ones, with some missing. This table holds nearly 400,000 clones, 89% found once.

Sequencing was performed on peripheral blood, taken in a trial of Ad26.COV2.S vaccine versus placebo. The chain couples TRBV18 to TRBJ2-3, with 9 bases that match TRBD2. The receptor was derived from a person between 18 and 60 years old who received the Ad26.COV2.S COVID-19 vaccine or a placebo. The CDR3 here is CASSSQGLAPDTQYF. Written as DNA, the CDR3 is TGTGCCAGCTCATCCCAGGGACTAGCTCCAGATACGCAGTATTTT.